A selection of T cell receptor beta chains follows, all from one sample in a study of T cell changes during pregnancy in multiple sclerosis. Data came from immunoSEQ multiplex PCR; TCRdb stores just in-frame clones and leaves some out. The sample lists 70,000 to 95,000 clones; 94% were seen once. The sample in question was peripheral blood, obtained in the third trimester of pregnancy. The receptors come from a female donor with multiple sclerosis, enrolled in a pregnancy study. CDR3s include the opening cysteine and the closing phenylalanine or tryptophan. Fields, in order: J gene, clone size, D gene, V gene, CDR3 protein, CDR3 DNA. D genes are given only for firm matches. Not every row has a clone size; where given, it reads once, few, many or a size class.

>TRBJ2-2|.|TRBD2|TRBV7-7
CASSSTSGNTGELFF
TGTGCTAGCAGTTCGACTAGCGGGAACACCGGGGAGCTGTTTTTT
>TRBJ2-2|.|.|TRBV6-5
CASSGQGGGTGELFF
TGTGCCAGCAGTGGCCAAGGGGGAGGGACCGGGGAGCTGTTTTTT
>TRBJ1-4|.|.|TRBV4-1
CASSHKPRPRFNEKLFF
TGCGCCAGCAGCCACAAACCCAGGCCACGGTTTAATGAAAAACTGTTTTTT
>TRBJ1-1|.|.|TRBV5-4
CASSLVGGRNTEAFF
TGTGCCAGCAGCTTGGTGGGGGGTAGGAACACTGAAGCTTTCTTT
>TRBJ2-7|.|TRBD2|TRBV11-2
CASSRTSENYEQYF
TGTGCCAGCAGCCGGACTAGCGAGAACTACGAGCAGTACTTC
>TRBJ2-2|.|.|TRBV5-6
CASSLGHLTGELFF
TGTGCCAGCAGCTTGGGACACCTCACCGGGGAGCTGTTTTTT
>TRBJ2-7|.|.|TRBV7-2
CASSLALGSEQYF
TGTGCCAGCAGCTTAGCGCTAGGGAGCGAGCAGTACTTC
>TRBJ1-5|few|.|TRBV7-8
CASSFTGIPQHF
TGTGCCAGCAGCTTCACAGGGATCCCCCAGCATTTT
>TRBJ2-2|once|TRBD1|TRBV19
CASSIQDRVNTGELFF
TGTGCCAGTAGTATCCAGGACAGGGTAAACACCGGGGAGCTGTTTTTT
>TRBJ2-7|.|.|TRBV6-4
CASSDPPLDRSYEQYF
TGTGCCAGCAGTGACCCCCCGTTAGATCGCTCCTACGAGCAGTACTTC
>TRBJ1-2|.|.|TRBV30
CAWSSRGEGYTF
TGTGCCTGGAGTTCCCGGGGGGAAGGCTACACCTTC
>TRBJ2-5|.|.|TRBV7-6
CASSQTRAGQETQYF
TGTGCCAGCAGCCAGACTCGGGCGGGGCAAGAGACCCAGTACTTC
>TRBJ2-1|.|.|TRBV18
CASSPREVSGNVDEQFF
TGTGCCAGCTCGCCGAGGGAGGTTTCAGGGAACGTCGATGAGCAGTTCTTC
>TRBJ2-7|.|TRBD2|TRBV6-5
CASRAGASYEQYF
TGTGCCTCGCGGGCGGGAGCATCCTACGAGCAGTACTTC
>TRBJ2-1|.|TRBD1|TRBV11-3
CASSGVPGGGNEQFF
TGTGCCAGCAGCGGGGTCCCAGGGGGTGGGAATGAGCAGTTCTTC
>TRBJ2-5|few|.|TRBV5-1
CASSLAGETQYF
TGCGCCAGCAGCTTGGCCGGGGAGACCCAGTACTTC
>TRBJ2-1|.|TRBD2|TRBV7-3
CASSPTTSGMSWSSYNEQFF
TGTGCCAGCAGCCCGACTACTAGCGGGATGAGTTGGAGCTCCTACAATGAGCAGTTCTTC
>TRBJ2-3|.|TRBD2|TRBV7-8
CASSSLAGVVYTQYF
TGTGCCAGCAGCTCCCTAGCGGGAGTGGTATATACGCAGTATTTT
>TRBJ1-4|.|.|TRBV18
CASSLSARVTNEKLFF
TGTGCCAGCTCCCTATCGGCTCGGGTGACTAATGAAAAACTGTTTTTT
>TRBJ1-5|.|.|TRBV2
CASKRSRTEDSNQPQHF
TGTGCCAGCAAGAGGTCTCGGACGGAGGATAGCAATCAGCCCCAGCATTTT
>TRBJ1-5|.|.|TRBV28
CASSSPGLFQPQHF
TGTGCCAGCAGTTCTCCGGGACTGTTTCAGCCCCAGCATTTT
>TRBJ2-7|.|TRBD1|TRBV19
CASSIDRGGYEQYF
TGTGCCAGTAGTATTGACAGGGGCGGCTACGAGCAGTACTTC
>TRBJ2-1|.|TRBD2|TRBV7-8
CASSLRTSSSNEQFF
TGTGCCAGCAGCTTAAGGACTAGTTCCTCCAATGAGCAGTTCTTC
>TRBJ2-2|.|TRBD2|TRBV7-3
CASSPLGTSGRMGELFF
TGTGCCAGCAGCCCACTCGGGACTAGCGGGCGTATGGGGGAGCTGTTTTTT
>TRBJ1-2|.|TRBD1|TRBV7-8
CASSLAKFWTGKLLGYTF
TGTGCCAGCAGCTTAGCGAAATTTTGGACAGGGAAACTCTTGGGCTACACCTTC
>TRBJ2-7|.|TRBD1|TRBV5-1
CASSFGQGDYEQYF
TGCGCCAGCAGCTTCGGACAGGGAGACTACGAGCAGTACTTC
>TRBJ1-4|.|TRBD1|TRBV19
CASSMDRGEKLFF
TGTGCCAGTAGTATGGACAGGGGAGAAAAACTGTTTTTT
>TRBJ2-7|.|.|TRBV7-9
CASSGGKGTRVAYEQYF
TGTGCCAGCAGCGGAGGAAAAGGTACTAGGGTTGCCTACGAGCAGTACTTC
>TRBJ2-2|.|.|TRBV28
CASSPGGGELFF
TGTGCCAGCAGTCCGGGTGGCGGGGAGCTGTTTTTT
>TRBJ2-2|.|.|TRBV2
CASRHSGMTGELFF
TGTGCCAGCAGGCACTCGGGAATGACCGGGGAGCTGTTTTTT
>TRBJ2-3|.|.|TRBV5-1
CASSLSRVTDTQYF
TGCGCCAGCAGCTTGAGTCGGGTAACAGATACGCAGTATTTT
>TRBJ2-2|.|.|TRBV7-2
CASSPQGTGELFF
TGTGCCAGCAGCCCGCAGGGCACCGGGGAGCTGTTTTTT
>TRBJ2-7|.|.|TRBV6-5
CASSYGGGGPYEQYF
TGTGCCAGCAGTTACGGCGGCGGAGGGCCCTACGAGCAGTACTTC
>TRBJ2-7|once|TRBD2|TRBV9
CASSVGLAETYEQYF
TGTGCCAGCAGCGTAGGGCTAGCGGAGACCTACGAGCAGTACTTC
>TRBJ2-5|.|TRBD2|TRBV5-4
CASSGGLAGRQETQYF
TGTGCCAGCAGCGGGGGACTAGCGGGACGCCAAGAGACCCAGTACTTC
>TRBJ2-1|.|TRBD2|TRBV9
CASSVSSGRSHEQFF
TGTGCCAGCAGCGTCAGTAGCGGGAGGAGCCATGAGCAGTTCTTC
>TRBJ2-7|.|TRBD1|TRBV6-5
CASNRGQGLFYEQYF
TGTGCCAGCAACCGAGGACAGGGCCTATTTTACGAGCAGTACTTC
>TRBJ2-1|.|.|TRBV6-1
CASLDYRSYNEQFF
TGTGCCAGTTTGGACTACCGCTCCTACAATGAGCAGTTCTTC
>TRBJ2-7|.|TRBD1|TRBV19
CASSNHRGTYEQYF
TGTGCCAGTAGTAACCACAGGGGTACCTACGAGCAGTACTTC
>TRBJ1-3|.|TRBD1|TRBV4-1
CASSAQGAGNTIYF
TGCGCCAGCAGCGCCCAGGGGGCTGGAAACACCATATATTTT
>TRBJ2-6|.|.|TRBV5-4
CASSSPDSGANVLTF
TGTGCCAGCAGCTCCCCAGACTCTGGGGCCAACGTCCTGACTTTC
>TRBJ1-2|.|TRBD1|TRBV13
CASSLRGTDGYTF
TGTGCCAGCAGCCTCAGGGGGACGGATGGCTACACCTTC
>TRBJ1-4|.|TRBD1|TRBV5-8
CASSLDRGSNEKLFF
TGTGCCAGCAGCCTAGACAGGGGATCTAATGAAAAACTGTTTTTT
>TRBJ2-7|.|TRBD2|TRBV10-2
CASTLAGVGEQYF
TGCGCCAGCACACTAGCGGGAGTTGGGGAGCAGTACTTC
>TRBJ2-3|.|TRBD2|TRBV13
CASSFLAGGTDTQYF
TGTGCCAGCAGCTTCTTAGCGGGAGGGACAGATACGCAGTATTTT
>TRBJ2-7|.|.|TRBV27
CASSIPGLHRLEQYF
TGTGCCAGCAGTATACCAGGACTACACCGATTGGAGCAGTACTTC
>TRBJ2-3|once|.|TRBV29-1
CSVVGSNTDTQYF
TGCAGCGTTGTTGGTAGCAACACAGATACGCAGTATTTT
>TRBJ2-5|.|TRBD1|TRBV14
CASSQDTGGYQETQYF
TGTGCCAGCAGCCAAGATACAGGGGGATACCAAGAGACCCAGTACTTC
>TRBJ2-1|.|TRBD1|TRBV6-1
CASSEWGTVFYNEQFF
TGTGCCAGCAGTGAGTGGGGGACAGTATTTTACAATGAGCAGTTCTTC
>TRBJ2-2|.|TRBD2|TRBV7-9
CASSQRDQREAGELFF
TGTGCCAGCAGCCAAAGGGACCAGCGGGAAGCCGGGGAGCTGTTTTTT
>TRBJ2-7|.|TRBD1|TRBV5-5
CASSRDRPAYEQYF
TGTGCCAGCAGCCGGGACAGGCCAGCCTACGAGCAGTACTTC
>TRBJ2-3|.|.|TRBV15
CATSRESTDTQYF
TGTGCCACCAGCAGAGAGAGTACAGATACGCAGTATTTT
>TRBJ1-1|.|.|TRBV4-1
CASSRQVGDTEAFF
TGCGCCAGCAGCCGCCAAGTAGGGGACACTGAAGCTTTCTTT
>TRBJ1-1|.|TRBD1|TRBV2
CASRLQGARWMNTEAFF
TGTGCCAGCAGGCTACAGGGGGCGCGGTGGATGAACACTGAAGCTTTCTTT
>TRBJ2-7|.|TRBD2|TRBV10-3
CAISGGGSGLEQYF
TGTGCCATCAGTGGTGGCGGGAGTGGATTAGAGCAGTACTTC